This T cell receptor (beta chain) was recorded in a study of response to subunit inactivated influenza vaccine. Findings and caveats of the study: The authors proposed limited new T cell recruitment per seasonal influenza vaccination.

Trimming removed 2 bases from V and 0 bases from J; junction bases left unmatched: 1. The CDR3 contains 15 residues. CDR1 LGHNA and CDR2 YNFKEQ come from the germline V gene. TCRdb passed the RT-PCR reads through MiXCR, listing each CDR3 protein once. The sample holds roughly 700,000 distinct CDR3 sequences; 11% to 15% are singletons and the top ten take 6% to 8%. For this clonotype: Its matching antigen is unknown.

The input for sequencing was PBMCs from blood, taken around two weeks before vaccination. The chain combines TRBV4-2 with TRBJ1-5, with 7 bases matching TRBD1. The receptor comes from a man aged 50-59 years who received an inactivated influenza vaccine. The CDR3 loop is CASSQRQGSNQPQHF. For the CDR3, the DNA is TGTGCCAGCAGCCAACGACAGGGTAGCAATCAGCCCCAGCATTTT.